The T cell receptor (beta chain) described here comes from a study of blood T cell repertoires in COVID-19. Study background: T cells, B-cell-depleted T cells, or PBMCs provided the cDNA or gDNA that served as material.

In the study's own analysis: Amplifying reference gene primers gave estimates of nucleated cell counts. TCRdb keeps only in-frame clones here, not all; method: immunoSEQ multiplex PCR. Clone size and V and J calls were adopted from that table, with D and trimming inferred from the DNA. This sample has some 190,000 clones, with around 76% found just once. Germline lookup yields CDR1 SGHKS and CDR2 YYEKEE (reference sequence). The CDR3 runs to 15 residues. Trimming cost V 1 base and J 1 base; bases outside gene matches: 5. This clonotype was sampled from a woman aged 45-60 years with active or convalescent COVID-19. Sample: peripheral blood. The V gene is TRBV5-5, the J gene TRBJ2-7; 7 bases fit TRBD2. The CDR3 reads CASSLLERGSYEQYF. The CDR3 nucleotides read TGTGCCAGCAGCTTGCTCGAGCGGGGTTCCTACGAGCAGTACTTC.